Following are 8 T cell receptor beta chains from one sample sequenced in a study of technical replicates of blood from a handful of donors. Profiling relied on immunoSEQ multiplex PCR, and the TCRdb table lists in-frame clones only, not all of them. Of tens of thousands of clones in the sample, nearly 98% are singletons; the top ten hold roughly 0.2%. What was sequenced was T cells isolated from PBMCs. Receptors originate from a human donor in good health.

This rearrangement joins TRBV6-1 to TRBJ1-2; 8 bases are shared with TRBD1. Looked up from germline, CDR1 is MNHNS and CDR2 is SASEGT. The J segment lost 4 bases and the V segment lost 3 bases, leaving 10 bases of the junction unmatched. CDR3 size: 16 residues. The CDR3 DNA is TGTGCCAGCAGTGAGGGCCCAGGACAGGGTCCCTATGGCTACACCTTC. Translated, it gives CASSEGPGQGPYGYTF.

A few counts support this clone. The chain links TRBV25-1 to TRBJ1-1; perhaps TRBD1 as D (6 bases). The CDR3 is 15 residues long. V was cut by 4 bases and J by 6 bases, with 18 bases left in between. The germline V gene encodes CDR1 MGHDK and CDR2 SYGVNS. The CDR3 sequence is CASSGNRDTLPEAFF. CDR3 DNA: TGTGCCAGCAGTGGAAACCGGGACACCCTCCCTGAAGCTTTCTTT.

Details on this clone: The junction departs from germline at one end; a sequencing error may be responsible. This chain connects TRBV5-1 to TRBJ2-5; 7 nucleotides align to TRBD2. CDR1 and CDR2 (germline): SGHRS, YFSETQ. The CDR3 is 16 amino acids. The CDR3 DNA is TGCGCAAGCAGGGTCGTTAGCGGGTTGATGAGGGAGACCCAGTACTTC. Amino acid sequence: CASRVVSGLMRETQYF.

This clone was seen a single time. V gene TRBV6-5 combines with J gene TRBJ2-7; no firm D call. The CDR3 extends over 15 amino acids. Per the germline V gene, CDR1 is MNHEY and CDR2 is SVGAGI. V lost 0 bases to trimming and J lost 2 bases, with 11 bases between them. CDR3 protein: CASSYSARLTYEQYF. The CDR3, as DNA: TGTGCCAGCAGTTACTCGGCCAGGTTGACCTACGAGCAGTACTTC.

The chain employs TRBV30 and TRBJ1-1; D is ambiguous. The CDR3 contains 15 residues. The V end lost 1 base, the J end lost 4 bases, and 16 bases lay between the germline ends. CDR1 is GTSNPN, CDR2 SVGIG, per germline (reference sequence). The CDR3 DNA reads as TGTGCCTGGAGTGAGGTTTGGCTGGGGAGCACTGAAGCTTTCTTT. This codes for CAWSEVWLGSTEAFF. Full variable domain (remainder filled in from reference TRBV30 and TRBJ1-1): SQTIHQWPATLVQPVGSPLSLECTVEGTSNPNLYWYRQAAGRGLQLLFYSVGIGQISSEVPQNLSASRPQDRQFILSSKKLLLSDSGFYLCAWSEVWLGSTEAFFGQGTRLTVV.

This clone has only one observation. The gene calls are TRBV25-1 and TRBJ2-2; a possible D gene is TRBD2 (5 bases). The CDR3 covers 16 residues. Germline assignment: CDR1 MGHDK and CDR2 SYGVNS. Trimming cost V 1 base and J 7 bases, with 16 bases left between them. DNA for the CDR3: TGTGCCAGCAGTGAATCTCCCGGGATCTCTATCGGGGAGCTGTTTTTT. Encoded protein: CASSESPGISIGELFF.

V and J are TRBV19 and TRBJ2-7, with a possible D match to TRBD1 (5 bases). V was cut by 1 base and J by 2 bases, with 15 bases left in between. In germline, CDR1 is LNHDA, CDR2 SQIVND (reference sequence). The CDR3 contains 16 residues. The CDR3 reads CASSIADSLATYEQYF. The CDR3 nucleotides are TGTGCCAGTAGTATAGCAGACAGTCTGGCAACCTACGAGCAGTACTTC.

The chain is built from TRBV4-1 and TRBJ2-7, with 13 bases matching TRBD2. CDR3 size: 17 residues. In germline, CDR1 is MGHRA, CDR2 YSYEKL. V lost 5 bases and J lost 9; bases outside the gene matches: 16. The CDR3 region has the DNA TGCGCCAGCAGCTGTACTAGCGGGAGGGCACTAGGCTTTGCGCAGTACTTC. Protein product: CASSCTSGRALGFAQYF.